These 21 T cell receptor beta chains came from one sample sequenced in a study of shared clonotypes between healthy human individuals. TCRdb's copy holds only in-frame clones and misses some; the assay was immunoSEQ multiplex PCR. Here the sample spans 2 million to 2.5 million clones, approximately 90% being singletons. Material: naive CD4+ T cells from PBMCs. Subset in this sample: CD45RA+ positively selected. Receptors originate from a man aged 18 to 35 in good health. Some clones in this sample may be carry-over from other donors' samples.

The chain joins TRBV28 to TRBJ2-4; 7 positions match TRBD1. The germline CDR1 and CDR2 sequences are MDHEN and SYDVKM. The CDR3 consists of 16 residues. The V and J ends lost 9 bases and 1 base, in that order; junction bases with no gene match: 12. The CDR3 bases are TGTGCCAGACCACCTGAGGGGGCGCTGGCCAAAAACATTCAGTACTTC. Amino acid sequence: CARPPEGALAKNIQYF.

V is TRBV9 and J is TRBJ2-1, with 11 bases aligning to TRBD2. The germline V gene has CDR1 SGDLS and CDR2 YYNGEE. V shed 4 bases, J shed 6 bases, and the junction held 6 bases outside the gene matches. This CDR3 region has 15 residues. This CDR3 reads CASSTRGTSGNEQFF. In nucleotides, the CDR3 is TGTGCCAGCAGCACTAGGGGGACTAGCGGCAATGAGCAGTTCTTC.

The genes are TRBV30 and TRBJ2-2; D is ambiguous. CDR1 is GTSNPN and CDR2 is SVGIG in the germline V gene (reference sequence). This CDR3 is built from 15 residues. V was pared by 0 bases and J by 4 bases, with 12 bases between. The DNA of the CDR3 is TGTGCCTGGAGTGTACTGGCAGCGCGCACCGGGGAGCTGTTTTTT. Translating it yields CAWSVLAARTGELFF.

About this clone: In the same sample, other DNA sequences code for this CDR3. J is TRBJ1-5 and V is TRBV18; unclear D gene. V dropped 2 bases and J dropped 4 bases, with 6 bases sitting between them. The germline V gene has CDR1 KGHSH and CDR2 LQKENI. CDR3 length equals 13 residues. CDR3 protein: CASSPSENQPQHF. The CDR3, as DNA: TGTGCCAGCTCACCATCAGAGAATCAGCCCCAGCATTTT.

The CDR3 protein is CASRAPLAKNIQYF. CDR3 bases: TGTGCCAGCAGGGCCCCCTTAGCCAAAAACATTCAGTACTTC. J is TRBJ2-4 and V is TRBV6-4, with D unclear. Germline loops: CDR1 MRHNA, CDR2 SNTAGT. This CDR3 has 14 amino acids. V lost 6 bases and J 0 bases, leaving 9 bases between the germline ends.

The genes are TRBV5-5 and TRBJ2-5, with a weak D call TRBD1 (5 bases). The CDR3 is made up of 14 amino acids. V was pared by 3 bases and J by 3 bases, with 12 bases between. Germline values: CDR1 SGHKS, CDR2 YYEKEE (reference sequence). CDR3 region: CASSSTDLEETQYF. The CDR3 bases are TGTGCCAGCAGCTCGACAGATTTAGAAGAGACCCAGTACTTC.

The chain has TRBV6-1 and TRBJ1-5; D perhaps matches TRBD1 (5 bases). The CDR3 extends over 12 amino acids. V was pared by 5 bases and J by 11 bases, with 13 bases between. The germline V gene has CDR1 MNHNS and CDR2 SASEGT. CDR3: CASSQLRQSQHF. CDR3 in DNA: TGTGCCAGCAGTCAGCTCCGACAGTCCCAGCATTTT.

V gene TRBV13 combines with J gene TRBJ2-1; the match to TRBD2 covers 7 bases. The V segment lost 1 base and the J segment 0 bases; nucleotides outside the gene matches: 3. The CDR3 is made up of 16 amino acids. Germline values: CDR1 PRHDT, CDR2 FYEKMQ (reference sequence). In nucleotides, the CDR3 is TGTGCCAGCAGCTTAGTTGGGAGGGCCTCCTACAATGAGCAGTTCTTC. Translation gives CASSLVGRASYNEQFF.

V and J are TRBV18 and TRBJ2-5; weak D call: TRBD1 (5 bases). This CDR3 spans 14 amino acids. The germline CDR1 and CDR2 sequences are KGHSH and LQKENI. Trimming left V 0 bases short and J 5 bases short, with 10 bases between. CDR3 in DNA: TGTGCCAGCTCACCACCGGCCAGGGTTGAGACCCAGTACTTC. This gives the protein CASSPPARVETQYF.

The V gene is TRBV30, the J gene TRBJ1-5; D is unresolved. With 5 bases removed from V and 0 bases from J, the gap between germline ends came to 8 bases. This CDR3 is 13 amino acids long. CDR1 and CDR2 (germline): GTSNPN, SVGIG (reference sequence). This CDR3 reads CAWAPDSNQPQHF. The CDR3 nucleotides are TGTGCCTGGGCCCCCGATAGCAATCAGCCCCAGCATTTT.

V is TRBV5-1 and J is TRBJ2-5, with 7 bases fitting TRBD2. The CDR3 runs 14 residues. V lost 5 bases, J lost 5 bases, and 9 bases stayed unmatched. Germline-derived CDR1 and CDR2 are SGHRS and YFSETQ. CDR3 protein: CASRSGTGGETQYF. The CDR3 DNA reads TGCGCCAGCAGATCCGGGACCGGGGGGGAGACCCAGTACTTC.

This clone was seen only once. The V call is TRBV5-1, the J call TRBJ2-7; D remains ambiguous. This CDR3 region has 15 residues. Germline assignment: CDR1 SGHRS and CDR2 YFSETQ. The V gene lost 0 bases and the J gene lost 1 base, with 11 bases spanning the gap. The CDR3 loop reads CASSLASVISYEQYF. The CDR3 nucleotides are TGCGCCAGCAGCTTGGCGTCCGTTATTTCCTACGAGCAGTACTTC.

A few counts support this clone. The gene calls are TRBV18 and TRBJ1-1; D not certain. V was shortened by 2 bases and J by 2 bases, with 12 bases between the two germline ends. This CDR3 comprises 15 residues. Per the germline V gene, CDR1 is KGHSH and CDR2 is LQKENI. The CDR3 here is CASSPTPQTNTEAFF. CDR3 DNA sequence: TGTGCCAGCTCACCAACCCCCCAGACAAACACTGAAGCTTTCTTT.

J is TRBJ2-2 and V is TRBV6-1; tentatively, D is TRBD2 (5 bases). CDR1 and CDR2 (germline): MNHNS, SASEGT. The V end was cut by 4 bases, the J end by 4 bases, with 19 bases between. This CDR3 region has 17 residues. CDR3 nucleotides: TGTGCCAGCAGTGCGTTCGCCTCAGCGGTTTCCACCGGGGAGCTGTTTTTT. It encodes CASSAFASAVSTGELFF.

This clone has only one observation. The same CDR3 also results from other DNA sequences found in this sample. The genes are TRBV6-1 and TRBJ2-7; 7 nucleotides align to TRBD1. The CDR3 runs to 14 residues. V lost 4 bases to trimming and J lost 2 bases; unmatched junction nucleotides: 5. CDR1 and CDR2 (germline): MNHNS, SASEGT. DNA for the CDR3: TGTGCCAGCAGTGCCAGGGACAGACCCTACGAGCAGTACTTC. It specifies CASSARDRPYEQYF.

The J gene is TRBJ2-1, the V gene TRBV19, with D unclear. The CDR3 length is 15 residues. The germline V and J ends were trimmed by 8 bases and 0 bases, with 14 bases remaining between them. Germline V gene data show CDR1 as LNHDA and CDR2 as SQIVND (reference sequence). CDR3: CASGVALSSYNEQFF. The CDR3 DNA reads TGTGCCAGTGGGGTAGCCTTGAGCTCCTACAATGAGCAGTTCTTC.

This chain links TRBV28 with TRBJ2-3, with D uncertain. The CDR3 covers 15 residues. V was trimmed by 2 bases and J by 4 bases, leaving 13 bases between them. Germline V gives CDR1 MDHEN, CDR2 SYDVKM. The CDR3, as DNA: TGTGCCAGCAGTTTAGGTGGGCCGCTCTCAGATACGCAGTATTTT. This translates into CASSLGGPLSDTQYF. Variable domain in full (rest from reference TRBV28 and TRBJ2-3): DVKVTQSSRYLVKRTGEKVFLECVQDMDHENMFWYRQDPGLGLRLIYFSYDVKMKEKGDIPEGYSVSREKKERFSLILESASTNQTSMYLCASSLGGPLSDTQYFGPGTRLTVL.

The chain joins TRBV29-1 to TRBJ2-3; weak D call: TRBD1 (5 bases). This CDR3 is built from 14 residues. Trimming took off 4 bases at V and 1 base at J, with 12 bases between the two ends. The germline gives CDR1 SQVTM, CDR2 ANQGSEA. The CDR3 protein is CSVVRVRGTDTQYF. Written as DNA, the CDR3 is TGCAGCGTTGTCAGGGTTCGGGGCACAGATACGCAGTATTTT.

The J gene is TRBJ2-5, the V gene TRBV4-3; no clear D. Near its end, the DNA agrees better with TRBJ2-7, so the J call may be wrong. The germline V gene has CDR1 LGHNA and CDR2 YSLEER. The CDR3 covers 15 residues. CDR3 loop: CASSRMVETAYEQYF. CDR3 in DNA: TGCGCCAGCAGCCGGATGGTTGAAACGGCCTACGAGCAGTACTTC.

The J gene is TRBJ1-1, the V gene TRBV2; a weak D match, TRBD1 (6 bases). V lost 5 bases to trimming and J lost 5 bases, with 12 bases between them. The V gene's germline CDR1 is SNHLY and CDR2 FYNNEI. CDR3 size: 13 residues. The CDR3 bases are TGTGCCAGCAGTCTTAGGGGGATGACTGAAGCTTTCTTT. As protein: CASSLRGMTEAFF.

The chain couples TRBV20-1 to TRBJ1-2; maybe TRBD1 (5 bases). Deletions cut 5 bases from V and 6 bases from J, with 10 bases between. The CDR3 is 11 residues long. Germline values: CDR1 DFQATT, CDR2 SNEGSKA (reference sequence). The CDR3 coding sequence is TGCAGTGCTGGCAGGGCGGATGGCTACACCTTC. This codes for CSAGRADGYTF.